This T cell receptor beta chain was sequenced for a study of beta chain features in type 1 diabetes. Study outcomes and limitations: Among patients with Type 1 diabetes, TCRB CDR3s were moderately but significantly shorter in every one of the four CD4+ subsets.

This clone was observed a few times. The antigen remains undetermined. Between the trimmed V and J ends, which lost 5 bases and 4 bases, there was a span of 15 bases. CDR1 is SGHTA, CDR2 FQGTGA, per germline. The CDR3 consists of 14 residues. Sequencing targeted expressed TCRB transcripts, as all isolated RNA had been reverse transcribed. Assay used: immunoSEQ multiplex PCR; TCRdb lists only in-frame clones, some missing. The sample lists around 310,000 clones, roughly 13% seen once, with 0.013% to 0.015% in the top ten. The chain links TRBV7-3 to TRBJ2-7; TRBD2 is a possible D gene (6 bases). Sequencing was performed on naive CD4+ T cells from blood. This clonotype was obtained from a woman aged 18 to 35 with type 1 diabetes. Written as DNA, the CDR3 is TGTGCCAGCAGCCCCAAGGGAGGCGATTACGAGCAGTACTTC. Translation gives CASSPKGGDYEQYF.